Each of the 22 T cell receptor beta chains below was sequenced from the same sample in a study of control samples from healthy donors and cancer patients. Clones were sequenced by immunoSEQ multiplex PCR, and TCRdb holds only the in-frame ones, with some missing. Of about 85,000 clones listed, approximately 91% were seen once; the top ten hold 6% to 9.5%. The sequenced material came from blood. The receptors were sampled from a woman aged 55-75 years in good health.

The chain is built from TRBV29-1 and TRBJ2-5, with TRBD2 as a possible D gene (7 bases). This CDR3 spans 12 amino acids. CDR1 is SQVTM, CDR2 ANQGSEA, per germline. V was cut by 3 bases and J by 9 bases, with 14 bases left in between. The CDR3 is CSVDQGREAQYF. The DNA of the CDR3 is TGCAGCGTTGACCAGGGGAGGGAGGCCCAGTACTTC.

The chain links TRBV7-2 to TRBJ1-1; 8 nucleotides match TRBD1. The germline V gene has CDR1 SGHTA and CDR2 FQGNSA. V shed 5 bases and J 6 bases; nucleotides not matched to a gene: 11. CDR3 size: 15 residues. In DNA form, the CDR3 reads TGTGCCAGCAGCACCCAGGGGGCCGAATATTCTGAAGCTTTCTTT. This codes for CASSTQGAEYSEAFF.

This chain joins TRBV2 and TRBJ1-5, with 11 bases lining up with TRBD1. From germline, CDR1 is SNHLY and CDR2 FYNNEI. The CDR3 is 14 amino acids. The V segment lost 4 bases and the J segment 9 bases; nucleotides outside the gene matches: 5. The CDR3 is CASSGDRGGPPQHF. CDR3 nucleotide sequence: TGTGCCAGCAGTGGGGACAGGGGGGGACCGCCCCAGCATTTT.

The chain recombines TRBV2 with TRBJ2-3; unclear D gene. There are 12 residues in the CDR3. With 7 bases removed from V and 4 bases from J, the gap between germline ends came to 9 bases. Germline CDR1 and CDR2: SNHLY and FYNNEI. In DNA, the CDR3 is TGTGCCAGCACCCGTCAAGCAGATACGCAGTATTTT. This codes for CASTRQADTQYF. Based on the CDR3 plus reference TRBV2 and TRBJ2-3, the full variable domain is EPEVTQTPSHQVTQMGQEVILRCVPISNHLYFYWYRQILGQKVEFLVSFYNNEISEKSEIFDDQFSVERPDGSNFTLKIRSTKLEDSAMYFCASTRQADTQYFGPGTRLTVL.

This clone was recorded only once. The chain joins TRBV11-2 to TRBJ2-5; D is uncertain. The CDR3 runs 15 residues. The V gene's germline CDR1 is SGHAT and CDR2 FQNNGV. The germline V and J ends were trimmed by 5 bases and 2 bases, with 15 bases remaining between them. The CDR3 DNA follows: TGTGCCAGCAGCCAGATTCATGAGTTACAAGAGACCCAGTACTTC. Amino acids: CASSQIHELQETQYF.

The rearrangement uses TRBV12-5 and TRBJ2-3; possibly TRBD2 for D (7 bases). Trimming took 7 bases from V and 0 from J, leaving 14 bases between them. Germline V CDR1 and CDR2: LGHNT, FRNRAP. The CDR3 has 15 amino acids. CDR3 sequence reads: CASAWGGPSTDTQYF. CDR3 DNA sequence: TGTGCTAGTGCCTGGGGGGGGCCGAGCACAGATACGCAGTATTTT.

The chain recombines TRBV11-2 with TRBJ2-7; D might be TRBD2 (5 bases). CDR3 size: 13 residues. V lost 1 base, J lost 7 bases, and 11 bases lay in between. Germline V lookup: CDR1 SGHAT, CDR2 FQNNGV. The CDR3 nucleotides are TGTGCCAGCAGCTTAGTACCCCCGGGAGAGCAGTACTTC. Its translation: CASSLVPPGEQYF. Complete variable domain (other parts from reference TRBV11-2 and TRBJ2-7): EAGVAQSPRYKIIEKRQSVAFWCNPISGHATLYWYQQILGQGPKLLIQFQNNGVVDDSQLPKDRFSAERLKGVDSTLKIQPAKLEDSAVYLCASSLVPPGEQYFGPGTRLTVT.

This sequence joins TRBV6-2 or TRBV6-3 and TRBJ2-3, with 8 positions matching TRBD2. The CDR3 runs 16 residues. The germline CDR1 and CDR2 sequences are MNHEY and SVGEGT. V lost 7 bases and J lost 5; bases outside the gene matches: 14. The chain's CDR3 is CASTPTGGLSLDTQYF. In nucleotides, the CDR3 is TGTGCCAGCACCCCGACGGGGGGGCTTTCATTAGATACGCAGTATTTT.

This CDR3 is CASSPGWESVSYEQYF. For the CDR3, the DNA is TGTGCCAGCAGCCCAGGGTGGGAATCTGTCTCCTACGAGCAGTACTTC. The chain carries TRBV5-5 and TRBJ2-7; maybe TRBD1 (5 bases). Germline V gives CDR1 SGHKS, CDR2 YYEKEE (reference sequence). This CDR3 is 16 amino acids long. V lost 4 bases, J lost 0 bases, and 17 bases lay in between.

The V and J genes are TRBV6-6 and TRBJ2-7; D might be TRBD2 (6 bases). The germline V gene has CDR1 MNHNY and CDR2 SVGAGI (reference sequence). The CDR3 extends over 15 amino acids. V lost 6 bases to trimming and J lost 0 bases, with 15 bases between them. The CDR3: CASSPPGDLSYEQYF. CDR3 nucleotide sequence: TGTGCCAGCAGCCCACCGGGGGACCTCTCCTACGAGCAGTACTTC.

This clone occurred a few times. The chain is built from TRBV23-1 and TRBJ2-7, with 7 bases identical to TRBD1. TRBV23-1 is placed among ORFs of uncertain function. CDR3 size: 16 residues. V trimming: 2 bases; J trimming: 2 bases; junction bases outside the gene matches: 9. The CDR3, as DNA: TGCGCCAGCAGTCAACTTCGGGACAGCCGAACCTACGAGCAGTACTTC. Translation gives CASSQLRDSRTYEQYF.

V is TRBV5-4 and J is TRBJ1-2; TRBD1 matches at 7 bases. The germline CDR1 and CDR2 sequences are SGHNT and YYREEE (reference sequence). V shed 4 bases and J 4 bases; nucleotides not matched to a gene: 10. This CDR3 contains 15 residues. CDR3 region: CASSGSGTAPYGYTF. CDR3 nucleotide sequence: TGTGCCAGCAGCGGATCCGGGACAGCACCCTATGGCTACACCTTC.

This rearrangement joins TRBV6-6 to TRBJ2-3, with 14 positions matching TRBD2. The CDR3 contains 15 residues. The germline CDR1 and CDR2 sequences are MNHNY and SVGAGI (reference sequence). J was trimmed by 6 bases and V by 7 bases; bases with no gene match: 6. CDR3 in DNA: TGTGCCAGCACCGGACTAGCGGGGGGTCCGGATACGCAGTATTTT. Translating gives CASTGLAGGPDTQYF.

J is TRBJ2-1 and V is TRBV2; tentative D call: TRBD2 (6 bases). V lost 8 bases to trimming and J lost 6 bases, with 17 bases between them. This CDR3 has 14 residues. CDR1 and CDR2 (germline): SNHLY, FYNNEI. The chain's CDR3 is CASGTVGTGNEQFF. DNA for the CDR3: TGTGCCAGCGGAACGGTAGGGACTGGCAATGAGCAGTTCTTC. The complete variable domain, with remaining parts taken from reference TRBV2 and TRBJ2-1, reads EPEVTQTPSHQVTQMGQEVILRCVPISNHLYFYWYRQILGQKVEFLVSFYNNEISEKSEIFDDQFSVERPDGSNFTLKIRSTKLEDSAMYFCASGTVGTGNEQFFGPGTRLTVL.

The chain recombines TRBV6-5 with TRBJ1-2; unclear D gene. Trimming shortened V by 6 bases and J by 8 bases, and 22 bases separated the two germline ends. Germline-derived CDR1 and CDR2 are MNHEY and SVGAGI. CDR3 length: 15 amino acids. The CDR3 sequence: CASSSPSTEDRGYTF. DNA of the CDR3: TGTGCCAGCAGCTCCCCTTCGACGGAAGATCGGGGCTACACCTTC.

This chain connects TRBV20-1 to TRBJ2-5; no reliable D call. This CDR3 is built from 11 residues. The germline gives CDR1 DFQATT, CDR2 SNEGSKA (reference sequence). Deletions cut 3 bases from V and 4 bases from J, with 6 bases between. In DNA form, the CDR3 reads TGCAGTGCTAGTGCCGGAGAGACCCAGTACTTC. Its protein product is CSASAGETQYF.

V gene TRBV5-6 combines with J gene TRBJ2-5; 8 bases are a match to TRBD2. V gave up 3 bases and J gave up 4 bases; unmatched junction bases: 5. This CDR3 contains 14 residues. Per germline, CDR1 SGHDT and CDR2 YYEEEE. CDR3 DNA: TGTGCCAGCAGCTCACTAGCGGAGGGAGAGACCCAGTACTTC. Its protein is CASSSLAEGETQYF. Complete variable domain (other parts from reference TRBV5-6 and TRBJ2-5): DAGVTQSPTHLIKTRGQQVTLRCSPKSGHDTVSWYQQALGQGPQFIFQYYEEEERQRGNFPDRFSGHQFPNYSSELNVNALLLGDSALYLCASSSLAEGETQYFGPGTRLLVL.

This chain uses TRBV20-1 with TRBJ2-3; tentative D call: TRBD2 (5 bases). The CDR3 covers 11 residues. Germline values: CDR1 DFQATT, CDR2 SNEGSKA (reference sequence). For the CDR3, the DNA is TGCAGCGGATCCCGGGAAGATACGCAGTATTTT. This gives the protein CSGSREDTQYF.

The V and J genes are TRBV6-5 and TRBJ1-1; no reliable D call. The germline CDR1 and CDR2 sequences are MNHEY and SVGAGI. The CDR3 is made up of 13 amino acids. Trimming cost V 7 bases and J 5 bases, with 14 bases left between them. CDR3 bases: TGTGCCAGCATTCTGCATCAGAGGACTGAAGCTTTCTTT. As protein: CASILHQRTEAFF.

The rearrangement links TRBV7-9 to TRBJ1-3; perhaps TRBD1 as D (6 bases). The CDR3 spans 14 residues. The V end was cut by 7 bases, the J end by 0 bases, with 10 bases between. CDR1 is SEHNR, CDR2 FQNEAQ, per germline (reference sequence). The CDR3 DNA follows: TGTGCCAGCACTAGGACAGTCTCTGGAAACACCATATATTTT. It specifies CASTRTVSGNTIYF.

V gene TRBV2 combines with J gene TRBJ2-3; D remains ambiguous. The ends were cut back, 5 bases at V and 2 bases at J, with 8 bases in the middle. Germline V gives CDR1 SNHLY, CDR2 FYNNEI. This CDR3 contains 13 residues. The CDR3 DNA is TGTGCCAGCAGTTTAGAAGACACAGATACGCAGTATTTT. Translation: CASSLEDTDTQYF.

The chain couples TRBV10-3 to TRBJ2-7; 7 bases align to TRBD2. CDR3 size: 14 residues. Germline loops: CDR1 ENHRY, CDR2 SYGVKD. Losses at the gene ends were 3 bases for V and 5 bases for J; bases not matched to a gene: 7. CDR3 nucleotides: TGTGCCATCAGTGAAGAGCGGGGAGGGGACGAGCAGTACTTC. Protein product: CAISEERGGDEQYF.